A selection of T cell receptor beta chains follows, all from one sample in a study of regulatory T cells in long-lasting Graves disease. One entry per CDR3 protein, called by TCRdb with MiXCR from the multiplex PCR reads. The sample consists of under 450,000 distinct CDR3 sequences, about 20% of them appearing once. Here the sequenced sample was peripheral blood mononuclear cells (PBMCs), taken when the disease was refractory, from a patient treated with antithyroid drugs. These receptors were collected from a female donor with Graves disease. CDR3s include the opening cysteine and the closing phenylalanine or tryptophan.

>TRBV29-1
CSVPLPSGYTF
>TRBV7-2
CASSPRRDNSPLHF
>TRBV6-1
CASSRPVIGGGELFF
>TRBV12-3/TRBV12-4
CASSFNTGTEAFF
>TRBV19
CASSSRDLNTGELFF
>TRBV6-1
CASSARTSGNYEQYF
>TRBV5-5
CASSPQGRETQYF
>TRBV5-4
CASSLGLAGGTGELFF
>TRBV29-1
CSGGTSAEAFF
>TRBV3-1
CASSQSDGTYEQYF
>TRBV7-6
CASSPGTSGSANTGELFF
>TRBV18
CASSLSTIATGELFF
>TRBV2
CASSVTSEQYF